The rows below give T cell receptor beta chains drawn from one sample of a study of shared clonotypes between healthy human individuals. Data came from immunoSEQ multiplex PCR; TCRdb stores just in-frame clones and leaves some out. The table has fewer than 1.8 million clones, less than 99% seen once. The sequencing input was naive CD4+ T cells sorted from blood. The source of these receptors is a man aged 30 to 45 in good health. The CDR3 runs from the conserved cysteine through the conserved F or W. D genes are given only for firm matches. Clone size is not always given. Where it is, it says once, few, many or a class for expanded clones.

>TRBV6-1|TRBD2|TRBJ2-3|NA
CASSDWAGVGTDTQYF
TGTGCCAGCAGTGATTGGGCGGGAGTGGGCACAGATACGCAGTATTTT
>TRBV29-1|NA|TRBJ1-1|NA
CSVEGSRTEAFF
TGCAGCGTTGAAGGATCACGCACTGAAGCTTTCTTT
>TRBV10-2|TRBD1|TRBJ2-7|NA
CATMGQTYEQYF
TGCGCCACCATGGGACAGACCTACGAGCAGTACTTC
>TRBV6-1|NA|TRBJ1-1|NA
CASSLRLNTEAFF
TGTGCCAGCAGCCTACGATTGAACACTGAAGCTTTCTTT
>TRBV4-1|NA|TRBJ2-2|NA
CASSLPLGELFF
TGCGCCAGCAGCCTCCCCCTTGGAGAGCTGTTTTTT
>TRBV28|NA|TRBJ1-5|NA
CASSLVSQPQHF
TGTGCCAGCAGTTTAGTCTCTCAGCCCCAGCATTTT
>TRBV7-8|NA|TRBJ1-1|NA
CASSVRFRDLRTEAFF
TGTGCCAGCAGCGTACGTTTCAGGGACCTCAGGACTGAAGCTTTCTTT
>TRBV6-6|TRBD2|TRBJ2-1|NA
CASSYLTGLAYNEQFF
TGTGCCAGCAGTTACTTGACGGGACTAGCTTACAATGAGCAGTTCTTC
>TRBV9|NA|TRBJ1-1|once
CASSVAVTGNTEAFF
TGTGCCAGCAGCGTAGCTGTCACAGGGAACACTGAAGCTTTCTTT
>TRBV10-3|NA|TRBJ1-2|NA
CAIRPEGLLNYGYTF
TGTGCCATCCGACCGGAGGGCCTGCTTAACTATGGCTACACCTTC
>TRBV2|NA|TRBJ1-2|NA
CASSGHLDYGYTF
TGTGCCAGCAGCGGACATTTGGACTATGGCTACACCTTC
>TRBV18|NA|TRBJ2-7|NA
CASSGAGGIISYEQYF
TGTGCCAGCTCAGGCGCGGGCGGAATTATCTCCTACGAGCAGTACTTC
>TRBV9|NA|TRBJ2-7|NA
CASSVGAVGSYEQYF
TGTGCCAGCAGCGTAGGGGCGGTCGGGAGTTACGAGCAGTACTTC
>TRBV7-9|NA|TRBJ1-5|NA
CASSSWSGFVNQPQHF
TGTGCCAGCAGCTCTTGGTCGGGGTTCGTCAATCAGCCCCAGCATTTT
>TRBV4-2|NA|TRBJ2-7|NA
CASSQDLAGGPYEQYF
TGTGCCAGCAGCCAAGATCTGGCAGGGGGGCCCTACGAGCAGTACTTC
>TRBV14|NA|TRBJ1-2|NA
CASSQDLIPRDGYTF
TGTGCCAGCAGCCAAGACTTAATCCCCCGGGACGGCTACACCTTC
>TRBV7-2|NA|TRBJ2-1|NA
CASLPRAGRPYNEQFF
TGTGCCAGCCTTCCTCGGGCAGGGAGGCCCTACAATGAGCAGTTCTTC
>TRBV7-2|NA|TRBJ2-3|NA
CASSSQESDTQYF
TGTGCCAGCAGCTCCCAGGAGTCAGATACGCAGTATTTT
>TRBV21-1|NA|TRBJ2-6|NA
CASSKGQDNSGANVLTF
TGTGCCAGCAGCAAAGGACAGGACAACTCTGGGGCCAACGTCCTGACTTTC
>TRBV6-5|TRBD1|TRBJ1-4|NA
CASSMTGRGEKLFF
TGTGCCAGCAGTATGACAGGGCGAGGGGAAAAACTGTTTTTT
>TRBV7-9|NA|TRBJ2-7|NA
CASSSQYEQYF
TGTGCCAGCAGCTCCCAATACGAGCAGTACTTC
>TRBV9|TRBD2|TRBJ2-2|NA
CASSEGTSAANTGELFF
TGTGCCAGCAGCGAGGGGACTAGCGCCGCGAACACCGGGGAGCTGTTTTTT
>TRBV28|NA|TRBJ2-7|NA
CASSFRIGKEQYF
TGTGCCAGTAGTTTTAGGATAGGGAAGGAGCAGTACTTC
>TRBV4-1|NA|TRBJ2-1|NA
CASSQERGLTNEQFF
TGCGCCAGCAGCCAAGAAAGGGGCCTTACTAATGAGCAGTTCTTC
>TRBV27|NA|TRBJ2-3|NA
CASTPLRAVVTDTQYF
TGTGCCAGCACCCCTTTGAGAGCGGTAGTGACAGATACGCAGTATTTT
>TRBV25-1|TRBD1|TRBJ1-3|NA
CASSQGASGNTIYF
TGTGCCAGCTCACAGGGGGCATCAGGAAACACCATATATTTT
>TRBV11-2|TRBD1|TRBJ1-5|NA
CASSAGTVRSQPQHF
TGTGCCAGCAGCGCCGGGACAGTGAGAAGTCAGCCCCAGCATTTT
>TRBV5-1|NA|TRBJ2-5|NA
CASSLIGLETQYF
TGCGCCAGCAGCTTAATAGGGTTAGAGACCCAGTACTTC
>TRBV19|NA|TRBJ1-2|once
CASSISARDYGYTF
TGTGCCAGTAGTATAAGTGCACGCGATTACGGCTACACCTTC
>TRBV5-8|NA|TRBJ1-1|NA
CASSSLAENTEAFF
TGTGCCAGCAGCTCTTTGGCAGAGAACACTGAAGCTTTCTTT
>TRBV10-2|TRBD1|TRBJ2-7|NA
CASSGNGDRDYEQYF
TGCGCCAGCAGTGGGAACGGCGACAGGGACTACGAGCAGTACTTC
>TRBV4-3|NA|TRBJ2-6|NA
CASTPGAVSGANVLTF
TGCGCCAGCACCCCGGGGGCAGTCTCTGGGGCCAACGTCCTGACTTTC
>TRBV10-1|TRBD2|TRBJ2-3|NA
CASSTGLAGFSDTQYF
TGCGCCAGCAGCACCGGACTAGCGGGTTTTTCAGATACGCAGTATTTT
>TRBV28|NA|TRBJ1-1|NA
CASSLGRNTEAFF
TGTGCCAGCAGTTTAGGGCGGAACACTGAAGCTTTCTTT
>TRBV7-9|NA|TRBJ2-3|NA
CASSLGLLTDTQYF
TGTGCCAGCAGCTTGGGACTCCTAACAGATACGCAGTATTTT
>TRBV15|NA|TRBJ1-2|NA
CATSRSGVDYGYTF
TGTGCCACCAGCAGGTCAGGGGTTGACTATGGCTACACCTTC
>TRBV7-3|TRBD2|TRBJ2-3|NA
CASSLRVGREDTQYF
TGTGCCAGCAGCTTACGGGTCGGGAGGGAAGATACGCAGTATTTT
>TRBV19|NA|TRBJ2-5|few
CASSIQETQYF
TGTGCCAGTAGTATACAAGAGACCCAGTACTTC
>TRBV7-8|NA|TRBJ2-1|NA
CASSSPSRFDEQFF
TGTGCCAGCAGCTCCCCTTCTAGATTCGATGAGCAGTTCTTC
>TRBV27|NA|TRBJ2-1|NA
CASSPTAGGYNEQFF
TGTGCCAGCAGTCCCACAGCAGGCGGCTACAATGAGCAGTTCTTC
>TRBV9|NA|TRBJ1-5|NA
CASSAGVGGNSNQPQHF
TGTGCCAGCAGCGCGGGCGTTGGGGGAAATAGCAATCAGCCCCAGCATTTT
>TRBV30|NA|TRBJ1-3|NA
CAWSRGFLEGNTIYF
TGTGCCTGGAGTCGAGGCTTCCTGGAGGGAAACACCATATATTTT